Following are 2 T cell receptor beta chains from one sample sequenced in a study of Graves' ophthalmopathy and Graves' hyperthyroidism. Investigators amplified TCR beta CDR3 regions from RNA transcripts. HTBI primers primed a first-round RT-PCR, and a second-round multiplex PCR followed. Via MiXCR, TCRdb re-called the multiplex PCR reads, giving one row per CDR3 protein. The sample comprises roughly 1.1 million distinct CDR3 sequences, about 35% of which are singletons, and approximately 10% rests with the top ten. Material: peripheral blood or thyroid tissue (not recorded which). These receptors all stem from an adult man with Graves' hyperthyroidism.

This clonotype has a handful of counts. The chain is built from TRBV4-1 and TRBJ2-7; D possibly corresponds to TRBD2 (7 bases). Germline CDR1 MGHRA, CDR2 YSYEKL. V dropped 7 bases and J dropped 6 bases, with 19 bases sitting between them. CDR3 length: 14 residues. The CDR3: CASTTREGGSEQYF. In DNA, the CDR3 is TGCGCCAGCACGACGAGGGAGGGGGGTAGCGAGCAGTACTTC.

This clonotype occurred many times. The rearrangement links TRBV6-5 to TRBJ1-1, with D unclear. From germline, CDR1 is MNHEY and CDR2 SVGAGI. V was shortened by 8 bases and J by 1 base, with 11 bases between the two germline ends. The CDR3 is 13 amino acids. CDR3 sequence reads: CASLPPWNTEAFF. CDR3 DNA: TGTGCCAGCCTCCCCCCCTGGAACACTGAAGCTTTCTTT.